The 14 T cell receptor beta chains reported below all come from one sample, sequenced in a study of blood T cell repertoires in COVID-19. Assay used: immunoSEQ multiplex PCR; TCRdb lists only in-frame clones, some missing. The sample has about 480,000 clones, nearly 90% seen once. Sequencing input: peripheral blood. The receptors stem from a young man with COVID-19, enrolled during active disease.

The chain employs TRBV5-5 and TRBJ2-7; D remains unclear. This CDR3 spans 12 amino acids. The germline V gene has CDR1 SGHKS and CDR2 YYEKEE (reference sequence). V lost 4 bases and J 2 bases, leaving 7 bases between the germline ends. CDR3 nucleotides: TGTGCCAGCAGCACTGAGACCTACGAGCAGTACTTC. It translates to CASSTETYEQYF. Based on the CDR3 plus reference TRBV5-5 and TRBJ2-7, the full variable domain is DAGVTQSPTHLIKTRGQQVTLRCSPISGHKSVSWYQQVLGQGPQFIFQYYEKEERGRGNFPDRFSARQFPNYSSELNVNALLLGDSALYLCASSTETYEQYFGPGTRLTVT.

Here the CDR3 DNA reads TGTGCCAGCAGCTCCACTAGCGGGAGGGCCCTGTTGGAGACCCAGTACTTC. This translates into CASSSTSGRALLETQYF. The rearrangement uses TRBV11-3 and TRBJ2-5, with 13 bases aligning to TRBD2. With 4 bases clipped from V and 5 bases from J, the junction kept 10 bases outside the gene matches. This CDR3 comprises 17 residues. Germline CDR1 is SGHNT and CDR2 is YENEEA.

This chain joins TRBV7-9 and TRBJ2-1; the D is unclear. V gave up 1 base and J gave up 9 bases, with 13 bases separating them. The CDR3 is made up of 14 amino acids. The V gene's germline CDR1 is SEHNR and CDR2 FQNEAQ (reference sequence). The chain's CDR3 is CASSLVPARGEQFF. As DNA, the CDR3 is TGTGCCAGCAGCTTAGTCCCGGCTAGAGGTGAGCAGTTCTTC.

The genes are TRBV2 and TRBJ2-2; possibly TRBD2 for D (5 bases). Germline lookup yields CDR1 SNHLY and CDR2 FYNNEI. CDR3 length: 13 residues. V dropped 8 bases and J dropped 7 bases, with 14 bases sitting between them. This CDR3 reads CASDVARVGELFF. The CDR3, as DNA: TGTGCCAGCGATGTAGCGCGTGTCGGGGAGCTGTTTTTT.

This sequence joins TRBV24-1 and TRBJ2-5, with D possibly being TRBD2 (5 bases). This CDR3 is built from 14 residues. The V end lost 4 bases, the J end lost 1 base, and 9 bases lay between the germline ends. In germline, CDR1 is KGHDR, CDR2 SFDVKD. Here the CDR3 reads CATSESGSQETQYF. The DNA for the CDR3 is TGTGCCACCAGTGAAAGCGGTTCCCAAGAGACCCAGTACTTC.

The V and J genes are TRBV2 and TRBJ1-4; 8 positions agree with TRBD1. This CDR3 region has 14 residues. V gave up 5 bases and J gave up 8 bases; unmatched junction bases: 7. The germline V gene encodes CDR1 SNHLY and CDR2 FYNNEI. CDR3: CASSLQGGGEKLFF. CDR3 DNA: TGTGCCAGCAGTCTACAGGGGGGTGGCGAAAAACTGTTTTTT.

The V gene is TRBV2, the J gene TRBJ1-1; a weak D match, TRBD1 (5 bases). The CDR3 covers 14 residues. The germline gives CDR1 SNHLY, CDR2 FYNNEI. V gave up 7 bases and J gave up 1 base, with 13 bases separating them. The CDR3 sequence is CASTRTRRNTEAFF. DNA of the CDR3: TGTGCCAGCACCCGGACAAGACGGAACACTGAAGCTTTCTTT.

This rearrangement joins TRBV5-1 to TRBJ2-6; the match to TRBD2 covers 7 bases. The trim removed 1 base at V and 8 bases at J, leaving 6 bases unmatched. Germline CDR1 and CDR2: SGHRS and YFSETQ. This CDR3 is built from 15 residues. The CDR3 DNA reads TGCGCCAGCAGCTTGAGCAGGGAGGGACCCAACGTCCTGACTTTC. As protein: CASSLSREGPNVLTF.

The chain combines TRBV9 with TRBJ1-4, with D hard to call. The V end lost 0 bases, the J end lost 8 bases, and 14 bases lay between the germline ends. The CDR3 is 15 residues long. Per germline, CDR1 SGDLS and CDR2 YYNGEE. The CDR3 reads CASSVATGVREKLFF. The CDR3 DNA sequence: TGTGCCAGCAGCGTAGCGACGGGAGTAAGGGAAAAACTGTTTTTT.

The V and J genes are TRBV4-2 and TRBJ2-1; weak D call: TRBD2 (5 bases). Per the germline V gene, CDR1 is LGHNA and CDR2 is YNFKEQ. The CDR3 runs to 17 residues. V was trimmed by 0 bases and J by 0 bases, leaving 12 bases between them. The CDR3 DNA sequence: TGTGCCAGCAGCCAAGATGATGTAGCGCTCTCCTACAATGAGCAGTTCTTC. This sequence encodes CASSQDDVALSYNEQFF.

V gene TRBV18 combines with J gene TRBJ1-5, with D uncertain. V was clipped by 6 bases and J by 4 bases, with 10 bases between them. This CDR3 has 13 residues. Germline V gene sequence: CDR1 KGHSH, CDR2 LQKENI. The CDR3 nucleotides read TGTGCCAGCTCTACGGGATGGAATCAGCCCCAGCATTTT. Protein product: CASSTGWNQPQHF.

This clone was detected a few times. This chain uses TRBV7-3 with TRBJ2-1; no definite D call. The V gene lost 2 bases and the J gene lost 0 bases, with 5 bases spanning the gap. CDR1 is SGHTA and CDR2 is FQGTGA in the germline V gene. This CDR3 contains 14 residues. For the CDR3, the DNA is TGTGCCAGCAGCTTAGGCAGCTCCTACAATGAGCAGTTCTTC. Its protein product is CASSLGSSYNEQFF.

This clone was counted between two and nine times. CDR3 loop: CASGFPPGHGYEQYF. In nucleotides, the CDR3 is TGTGCTAGTGGTTTCCCCCCGGGACACGGCTACGAGCAGTACTTC. The V call is TRBV12-5, the J call TRBJ2-7; TRBD1 is a possible D gene (6 bases). Germline V CDR1 and CDR2: LGHNT, FRNRAP. The CDR3 has 15 amino acids. Trimming cost V 3 bases and J 3 bases, with 15 bases left between them. The full variable domain, rest sourced from reference TRBV12-5 and TRBJ2-7, is DARVTQTPRHKVTEMGQEVTMRCQPILGHNTVFWYRQTMMQGLELLAYFRNRAPLDDSGMPKDRFSAEMPDATLATLKIQPSEPRDSAVYFCASGFPPGHGYEQYFGPGTRLTVT.

The gene calls are TRBV5-4 and TRBJ2-5; 9 nucleotides agree with TRBD1. Per the germline V gene, CDR1 is SGHNT and CDR2 is YYREEE (reference sequence). V lost 7 bases to trimming and J lost 0 bases; unmatched junction nucleotides: 1. The CDR3 is 13 residues long. CDR3 protein: CASGQGHQETQYF. The CDR3 DNA is TGTGCCAGCGGACAGGGGCACCAAGAGACCCAGTACTTC.